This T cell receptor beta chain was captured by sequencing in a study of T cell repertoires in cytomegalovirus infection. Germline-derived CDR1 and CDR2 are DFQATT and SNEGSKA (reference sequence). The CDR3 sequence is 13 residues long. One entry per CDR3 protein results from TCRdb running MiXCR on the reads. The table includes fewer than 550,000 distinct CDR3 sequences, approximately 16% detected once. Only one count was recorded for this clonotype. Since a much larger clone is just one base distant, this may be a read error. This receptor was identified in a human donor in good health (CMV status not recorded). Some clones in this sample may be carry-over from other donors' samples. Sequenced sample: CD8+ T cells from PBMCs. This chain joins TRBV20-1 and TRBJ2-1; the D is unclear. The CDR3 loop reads CSSTGSPYNDQFF. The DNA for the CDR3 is TGCAGTTCAACGGGCTCGCCCTACAATGATCAGTTCTTC.